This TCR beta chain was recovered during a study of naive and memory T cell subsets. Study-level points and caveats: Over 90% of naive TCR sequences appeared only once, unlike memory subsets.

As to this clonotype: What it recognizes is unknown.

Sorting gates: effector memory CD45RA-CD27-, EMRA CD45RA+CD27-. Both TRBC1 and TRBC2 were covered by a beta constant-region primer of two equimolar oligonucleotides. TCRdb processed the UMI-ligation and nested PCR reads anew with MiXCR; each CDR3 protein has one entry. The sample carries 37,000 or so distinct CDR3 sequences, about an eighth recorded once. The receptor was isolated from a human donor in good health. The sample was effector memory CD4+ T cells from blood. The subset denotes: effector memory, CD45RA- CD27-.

The CDR3 here is CASVKDRDYGYTF. In DNA, the CDR3 is TGTGCCAGCGTGAAGGACAGGGACTATGGCTACACCTTC. This chain connects TRBV2 to TRBJ1-2; 8 nucleotides align to TRBD1. Germline CDR1 SNHLY, CDR2 FYNNEI. This CDR3 has 13 amino acids. The V segment lost 8 bases and the J segment 3 bases; nucleotides outside the gene matches: 5.